This T cell receptor beta chain was captured in a study of CD8+ T cells in alopecia areata. At the level of the study: Among treated patients, severity was scored by affected scalp area percentage. Overall study results and limits: Persistence during tofacitinib was seen for many expanded lesional clones in scalp and blood.

cDNA reverse transcribed from extracted RNA served as the sequencing template. Measured with immunoSEQ multiplex PCR; TCRdb has only the in-frame clones, and not every one. In the table there are about 64,000 clones, under 60% of which are singletons. This clone showed up just a few times. What it recognizes is unknown. The CDR3 has 15 residues. With 4 bases removed from V and 3 bases from J, the gap between germline ends came to 10 bases. Germline V gene data show CDR1 as SGHDN and CDR2 as FVKESK. Treatment specified: oral pan-JAK inhibitor, 5-10 mg twice daily. Specimens obtained from alopecia areata patients comprised lesional scalp punch biopsies and peripheral blood.

This TCR was recovered from a human donor with alopecia areata. The chain uses TRBV14 and TRBJ2-6, with D perhaps matching TRBD1 or TRBD2 (5 bases each). This material consisted of CD8+ T cells sorted from blood, taken between weeks 36 and 40, from a patient treated with tofacitinib. CDR3 sequence (DNA): TGTGCCAGCAGCCCGTGGGGACGTGGGGCCAACGTCCTGACTTTC. It encodes CASSPWGRGANVLTF.